The T cell receptor (beta chain) under discussion was sequenced for a study of blood T cell repertoires in COVID-19. Overall study: The United States, Italy and Spain were the sources of the acute and convalescent COVID-19 samples.

The table came from immunoSEQ multiplex PCR; TCRdb's copy has only in-frame clones and leaves some out. The sample holds over 50,000 clones; around 88% are singletons and the top ten take about 14%. Trimming cost V 3 bases and J 6 bases; bases outside gene matches: 2. Germline V gene sequence: CDR1 MDHEN, CDR2 SYDVKM. The CDR3 spans 13 residues. The sequencing input was peripheral blood. The chain links TRBV28 to TRBJ2-7, with 10 positions matching TRBD1. The clonotype comes from a human donor in a cohort sampled during active COVID-19. CDR3 sequence: CASSFRTGGEQYF. The CDR3 DNA is TGTGCCAGCAGTTTTAGGACAGGGGGCGAGCAGTACTTC.